This T cell receptor beta chain was documented in a study of blood T cell repertoires in COVID-19. The overall study: From the United States, Italy and Spain came samples of acute and convalescent COVID-19. From T cells, B-cell-depleted T cells, or PBMCs came the material, which was cDNA or gDNA.

Enrolled during active infection, Seattle patients were then followed longitudinally. Under the authors' procedure: Reference gene primer amplification gave estimated nucleated cell counts. TCRdb keeps only in-frame clones here, not all; method: immunoSEQ multiplex PCR. That table gives V, J and clone size, and the DNA gave D and trimming. The sample consists of around 310,000 clones, 90% of them appearing once. The specimen was peripheral blood. The receptor comes from a woman in her 40s with COVID-19, enrolled during active disease.

CDR3 residues: CASSEDTFNQPQHF. The CDR3 DNA follows: TGTGCCAGCAGCGAAGACACTTTCAATCAGCCCCAGCATTTT. The gene calls are TRBV9 and TRBJ1-5; D call uncertain. The germline V gene has CDR1 SGDLS and CDR2 YYNGEE. V gave up 3 bases and J gave up 3 bases, with 10 bases separating them. The CDR3 loop spans 14 amino acids.